This record covers a single TCR beta chain. These data are taken from a study of OX40 agonist ivuxolimab in advanced cancers. Study details: Three patients, one with hepatocellular carcinoma and two with cutaneous melanoma, responded partially.

Generated by immunoSEQ multiplex PCR, the TCRdb table keeps only in-frame clones and is missing some. The sample lists approximately 100,000 clones, over 75% occurring once. The receptor was derived from an adult with an advanced solid tumor such as melanoma, head and neck, liver or kidney cancer. This sample comprised CD4+ or CD8+ T cells sorted from blood, obtained in a trial of the OX40 agonist ivuxolimab.

The CDR3: CATSSRSIAGVYNEQFF. In DNA, the CDR3 is TGTGCCACCAGCAGCCGCTCAATAGCGGGAGTCTACAATGAGCAGTTCTTC. The chain is built from TRBV15 and TRBJ2-1; 9 bases match TRBD2. CDR1 and CDR2 (germline): LNHNV, YYDKDF (reference sequence). The CDR3 spans 17 residues. V was pared by 3 bases and J by 3 bases, with 9 bases of the junction left unmatched.